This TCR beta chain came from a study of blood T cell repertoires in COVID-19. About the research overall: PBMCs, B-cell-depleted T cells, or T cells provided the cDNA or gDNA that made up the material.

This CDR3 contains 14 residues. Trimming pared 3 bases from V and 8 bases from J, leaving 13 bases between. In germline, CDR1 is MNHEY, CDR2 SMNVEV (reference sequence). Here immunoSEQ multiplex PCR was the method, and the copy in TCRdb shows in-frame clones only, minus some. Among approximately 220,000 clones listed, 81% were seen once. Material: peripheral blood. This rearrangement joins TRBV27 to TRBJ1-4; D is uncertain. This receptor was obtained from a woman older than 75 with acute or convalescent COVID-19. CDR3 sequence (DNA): TGTGCCAGCAGTTTGGACGTGGGGAGCGAAAAACTGTTTTTT. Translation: CASSLDVGSEKLFF.